This record concerns one TCR beta chain sequence. These data belong to a study of blood T cell repertoires in COVID-19. The repertoire was sequenced with immunoSEQ multiplex PCR; TCRdb's copy has only in-frame clones and lacks some. The profile shows 250,000 to 300,000 clones, 82% of them singletons. The germline CDR1 and CDR2 sequences are LNHDA and SQIVND (reference sequence). The ends lost 5 bases at V and 0 bases at J; junction bases unmatched: 8. This CDR3 has 18 residues. J is TRBJ2-2 and V is TRBV19, with 11 bases lining up with TRBD1. The receptor comes from a woman between 18 and 30 years old with acute or convalescent COVID-19. Sequencing was performed on peripheral blood. CDR3 in amino acids: CASSPGQGAAPNTGELFF. Here the CDR3 DNA reads TGTGCCAGTAGTCCCGGACAGGGGGCGGCCCCGAACACCGGGGAGCTGTTTTTT.